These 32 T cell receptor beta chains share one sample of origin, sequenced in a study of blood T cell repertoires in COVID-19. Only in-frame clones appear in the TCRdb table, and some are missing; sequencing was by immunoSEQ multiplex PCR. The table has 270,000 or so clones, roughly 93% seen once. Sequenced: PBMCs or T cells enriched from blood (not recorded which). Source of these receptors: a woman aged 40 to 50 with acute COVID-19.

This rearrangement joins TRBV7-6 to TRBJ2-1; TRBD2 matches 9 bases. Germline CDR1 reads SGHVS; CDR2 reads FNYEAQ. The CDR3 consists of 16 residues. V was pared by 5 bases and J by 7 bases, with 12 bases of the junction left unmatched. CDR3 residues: CASSGWTSVPRNEQFF. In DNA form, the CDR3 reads TGTGCCAGCAGCGGATGGACTAGCGTGCCTAGGAATGAGCAGTTCTTC.

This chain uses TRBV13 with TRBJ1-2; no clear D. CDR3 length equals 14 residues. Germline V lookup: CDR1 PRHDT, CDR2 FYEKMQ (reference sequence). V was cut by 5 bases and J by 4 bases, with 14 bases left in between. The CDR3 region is CASSPRPPTYGYTF. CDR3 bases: TGTGCCAGCAGCCCGAGGCCCCCGACCTATGGCTACACCTTC.

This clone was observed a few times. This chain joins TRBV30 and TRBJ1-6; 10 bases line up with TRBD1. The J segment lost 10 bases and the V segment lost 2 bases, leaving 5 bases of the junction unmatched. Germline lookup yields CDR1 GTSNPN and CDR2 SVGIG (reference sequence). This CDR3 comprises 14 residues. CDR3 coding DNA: TGTGCCTGGAGTCGACAGGGGGCGGAATCACCCCTCCACTTT. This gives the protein CAWSRQGAESPLHF.

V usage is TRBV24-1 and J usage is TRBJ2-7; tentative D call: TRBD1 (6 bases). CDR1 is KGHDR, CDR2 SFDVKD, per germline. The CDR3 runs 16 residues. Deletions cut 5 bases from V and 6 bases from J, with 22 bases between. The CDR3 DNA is TGTGCCACCAGTGCATACTCAGGGGCGGGTCTCGGCGAGCAGTACTTC. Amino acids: CATSAYSGAGLGEQYF.

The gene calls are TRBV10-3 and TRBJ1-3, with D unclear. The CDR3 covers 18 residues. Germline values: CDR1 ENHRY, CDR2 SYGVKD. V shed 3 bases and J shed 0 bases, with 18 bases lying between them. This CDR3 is CAISEKVAIQSSGNTIYF. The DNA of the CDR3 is TGTGCCATCAGTGAAAAGGTAGCTATACAAAGCTCTGGAAACACCATATATTTT.

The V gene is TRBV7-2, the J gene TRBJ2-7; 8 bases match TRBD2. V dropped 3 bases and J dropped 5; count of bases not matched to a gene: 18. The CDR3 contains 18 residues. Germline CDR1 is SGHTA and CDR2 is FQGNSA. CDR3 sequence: CASSFSWAGGLSFHEQYF. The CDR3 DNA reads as TGTGCCAGCAGCTTTTCTTGGGCGGGAGGTTTAAGTTTCCACGAGCAGTACTTC.

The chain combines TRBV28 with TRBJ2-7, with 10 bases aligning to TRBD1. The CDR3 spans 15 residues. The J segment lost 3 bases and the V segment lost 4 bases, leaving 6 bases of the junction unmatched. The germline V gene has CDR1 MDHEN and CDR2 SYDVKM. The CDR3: CASSSHGQGVYEQYF. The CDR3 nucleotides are TGTGCCAGCAGTTCCCACGGACAGGGGGTCTACGAGCAGTACTTC. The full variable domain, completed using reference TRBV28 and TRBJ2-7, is DVKVTQSSRYLVKRTGEKVFLECVQDMDHENMFWYRQDPGLGLRLIYFSYDVKMKEKGDIPEGYSVSREKKERFSLILESASTNQTSMYLCASSSHGQGVYEQYFGPGTRLTVT.

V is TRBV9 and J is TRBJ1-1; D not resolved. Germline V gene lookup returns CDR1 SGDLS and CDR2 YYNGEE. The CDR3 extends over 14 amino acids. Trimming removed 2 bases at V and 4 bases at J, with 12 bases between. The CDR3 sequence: CASSVGVLGTEAFF. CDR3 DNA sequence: TGTGCCAGCAGCGTCGGGGTGTTGGGCACTGAAGCTTTCTTT.

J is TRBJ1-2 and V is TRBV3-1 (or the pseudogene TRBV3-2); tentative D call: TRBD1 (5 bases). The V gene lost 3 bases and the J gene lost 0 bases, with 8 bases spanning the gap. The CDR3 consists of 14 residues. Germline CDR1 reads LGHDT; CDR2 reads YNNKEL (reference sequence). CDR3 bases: TGTGCCAGCAGCCACCAGGGCGCTAACTATGGCTACACCTTC. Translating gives CASSHQGANYGYTF.

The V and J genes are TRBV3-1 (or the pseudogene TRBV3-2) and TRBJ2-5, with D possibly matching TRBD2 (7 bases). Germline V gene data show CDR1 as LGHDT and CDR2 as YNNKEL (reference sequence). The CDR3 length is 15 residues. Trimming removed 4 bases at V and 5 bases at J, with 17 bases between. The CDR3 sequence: CASSPGGGSYETQYF. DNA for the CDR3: TGTGCCAGCAGCCCGGGGGGCGGGAGTTATGAGACCCAGTACTTC.

The CDR3 sequence: CASSERGGIYNEQFF. CDR3 coding DNA: TGTGCCAGCAGTGAACGAGGCGGGATTTACAATGAGCAGTTCTTC. V and J are TRBV6-4 and TRBJ2-1; D perhaps matches TRBD2 (6 bases). V was trimmed by 3 bases and J by 4 bases, leaving 13 bases between them. Per the germline V gene, CDR1 is MRHNA and CDR2 is SNTAGT. This CDR3 is built from 15 residues.

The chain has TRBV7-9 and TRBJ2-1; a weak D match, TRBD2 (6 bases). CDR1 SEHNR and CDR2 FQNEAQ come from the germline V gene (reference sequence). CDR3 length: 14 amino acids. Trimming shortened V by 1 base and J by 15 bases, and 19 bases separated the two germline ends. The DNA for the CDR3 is TGTGCCAGCAGCTTAGTGGCGACATTGGGGGGTTGGTTCTTC. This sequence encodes CASSLVATLGGWFF.

The CDR3 protein is CASSPGGLAGAQYF. The CDR3 coding sequence is TGTGCCAGCAGCCCAGGAGGGCTAGCGGGGGCCCAGTACTTC. The genes are TRBV7-6 and TRBJ2-5; 10 bases are a match to TRBD2. The CDR3 is 14 amino acids. Germline CDR1 and CDR2: SGHVS and FNYEAQ. V dropped 5 bases and J dropped 9; count of bases not matched to a gene: 9.

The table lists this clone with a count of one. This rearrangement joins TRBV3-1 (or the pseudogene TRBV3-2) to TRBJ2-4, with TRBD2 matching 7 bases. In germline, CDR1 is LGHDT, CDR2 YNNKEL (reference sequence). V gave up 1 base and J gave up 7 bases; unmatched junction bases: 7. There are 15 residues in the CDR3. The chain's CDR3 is CASSQVPQGGNIQYF. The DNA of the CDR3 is TGTGCCAGCAGCCAAGTCCCGCAGGGAGGGAACATTCAGTACTTC.

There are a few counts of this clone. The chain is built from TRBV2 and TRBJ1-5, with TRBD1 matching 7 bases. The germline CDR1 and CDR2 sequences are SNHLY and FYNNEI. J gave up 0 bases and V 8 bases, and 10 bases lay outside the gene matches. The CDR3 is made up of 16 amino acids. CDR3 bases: TGTGCCAGCCTCGAAGGGGGCGGATATAGCAATCAGCCCCAGCATTTT. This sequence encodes CASLEGGGYSNQPQHF.

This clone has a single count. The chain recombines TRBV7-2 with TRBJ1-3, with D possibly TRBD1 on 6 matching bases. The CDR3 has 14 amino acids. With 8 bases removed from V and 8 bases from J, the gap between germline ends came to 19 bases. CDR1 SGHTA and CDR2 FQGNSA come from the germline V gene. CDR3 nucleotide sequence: TGTGCCAGCCGAATCAAAGGGGGTGGGCACACCATATATTTT. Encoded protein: CASRIKGGGHTIYF.

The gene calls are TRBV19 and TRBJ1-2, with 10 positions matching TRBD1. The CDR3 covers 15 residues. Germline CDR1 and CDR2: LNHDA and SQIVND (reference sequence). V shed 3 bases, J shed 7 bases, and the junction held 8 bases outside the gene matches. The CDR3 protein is CASSIPGTGDSGYTF. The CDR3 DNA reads TGTGCCAGTAGTATCCCCGGGACAGGGGATAGTGGCTACACCTTC.

The CDR3: CASSGKRGAGSGNTIYF. DNA for the CDR3: TGTGCCAGCAGCGGAAAGCGGGGCGCGGGGTCTGGAAACACCATATATTTT. J is TRBJ1-3 and V is TRBV7-9; maybe TRBD1 (5 bases). Germline V gene data show CDR1 as SEHNR and CDR2 as FQNEAQ (reference sequence). V was cut by 5 bases and J by 1 base, with 18 bases left in between. The CDR3 has 17 residues.

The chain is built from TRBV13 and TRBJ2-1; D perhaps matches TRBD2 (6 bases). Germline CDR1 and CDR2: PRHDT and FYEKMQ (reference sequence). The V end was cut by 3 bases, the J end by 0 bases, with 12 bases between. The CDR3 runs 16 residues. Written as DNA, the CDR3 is TGTGCCAGCAGCTTGTCCGGGACTTTCTCCTACAATGAGCAGTTCTTC. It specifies CASSLSGTFSYNEQFF.

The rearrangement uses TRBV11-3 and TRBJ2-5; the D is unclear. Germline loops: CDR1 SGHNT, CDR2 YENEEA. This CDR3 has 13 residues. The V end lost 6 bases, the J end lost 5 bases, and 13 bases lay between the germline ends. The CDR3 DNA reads TGTGCCAGCAGTCCTGAGTACTGGGAGACCCAGTACTTC. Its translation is CASSPEYWETQYF.

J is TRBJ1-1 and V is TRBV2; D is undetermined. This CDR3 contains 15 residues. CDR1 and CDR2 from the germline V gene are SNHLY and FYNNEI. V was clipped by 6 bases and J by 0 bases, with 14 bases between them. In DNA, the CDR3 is TGTGCCAGCAGCGTCGACTCCGGGATGAACACTGAAGCTTTCTTT. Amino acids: CASSVDSGMNTEAFF.

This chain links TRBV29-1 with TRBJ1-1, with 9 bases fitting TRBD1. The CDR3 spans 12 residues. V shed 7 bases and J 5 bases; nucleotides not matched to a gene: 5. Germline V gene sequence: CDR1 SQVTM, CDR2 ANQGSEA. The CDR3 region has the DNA TGCAGCGGGGGACAGGGAGGGACTGAAGCTTTCTTT. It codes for CSGGQGGTEAFF.

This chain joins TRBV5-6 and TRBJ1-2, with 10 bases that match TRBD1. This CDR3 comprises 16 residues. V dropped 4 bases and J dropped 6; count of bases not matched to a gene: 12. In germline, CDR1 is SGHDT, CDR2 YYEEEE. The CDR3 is CASSRGTGAQVHGYTF. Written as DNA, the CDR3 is TGTGCCAGCAGCCGCGGGACAGGGGCCCAGGTCCATGGCTACACCTTC.

Written as DNA, the CDR3 is TGTGCCACCTCTCGGTCCCCGGGGGGTTACGAGCAGTACTTC. Translated: CATSRSPGGYEQYF. V and J are TRBV6-5 and TRBJ2-7, with TRBD2 matching 7 bases. The CDR3 runs 14 residues. J gave up 4 bases and V 10 bases, and 13 bases lay outside the gene matches. CDR1 is MNHEY, CDR2 SVGAGI, per germline.

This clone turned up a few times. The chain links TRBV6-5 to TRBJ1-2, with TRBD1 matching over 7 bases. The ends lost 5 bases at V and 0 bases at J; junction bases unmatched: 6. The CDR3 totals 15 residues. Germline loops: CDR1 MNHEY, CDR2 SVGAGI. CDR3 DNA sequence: TGTGCCAGCAGTCAGGACAGGTCAACTAACTATGGCTACACCTTC. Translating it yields CASSQDRSTNYGYTF.

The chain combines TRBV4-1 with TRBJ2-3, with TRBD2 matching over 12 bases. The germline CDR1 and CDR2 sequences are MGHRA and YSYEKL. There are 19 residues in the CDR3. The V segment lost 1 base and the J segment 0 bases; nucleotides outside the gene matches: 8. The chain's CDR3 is CASSQVLAGGLASTDTQYF. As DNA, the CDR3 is TGCGCCAGCAGCCAAGTTCTAGCGGGGGGGCTAGCTAGCACAGATACGCAGTATTTT.

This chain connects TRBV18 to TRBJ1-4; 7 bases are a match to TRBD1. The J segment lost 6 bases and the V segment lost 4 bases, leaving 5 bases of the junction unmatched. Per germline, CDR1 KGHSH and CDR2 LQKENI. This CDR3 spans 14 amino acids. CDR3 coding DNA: TGTGCCAGCTCACGAGGACAGGCGGATGAAAAACTGTTTTTT. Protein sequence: CASSRGQADEKLFF.

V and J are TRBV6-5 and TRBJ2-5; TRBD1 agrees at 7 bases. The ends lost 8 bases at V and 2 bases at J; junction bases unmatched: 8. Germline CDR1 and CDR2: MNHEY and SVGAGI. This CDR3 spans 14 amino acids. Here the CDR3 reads CASEETGIQETQYF. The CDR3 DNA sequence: TGTGCCAGCGAAGAGACAGGGATTCAAGAGACCCAGTACTTC.

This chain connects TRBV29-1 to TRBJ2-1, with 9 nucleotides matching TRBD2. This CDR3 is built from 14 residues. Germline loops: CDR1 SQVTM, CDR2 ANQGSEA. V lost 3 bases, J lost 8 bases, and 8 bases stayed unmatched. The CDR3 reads CSVELAGKIYEQFF. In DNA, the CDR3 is TGCAGCGTTGAGCTAGCGGGAAAAATCTATGAGCAGTTCTTC.

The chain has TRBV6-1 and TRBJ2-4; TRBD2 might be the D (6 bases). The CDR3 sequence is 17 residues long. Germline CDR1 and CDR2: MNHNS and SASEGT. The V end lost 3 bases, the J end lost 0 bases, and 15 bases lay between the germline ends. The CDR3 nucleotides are TGTGCCAGCAGTGAGGGTCGCGGAGGGCTAGCCAAAAACATTCAGTACTTC. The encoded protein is CASSEGRGGLAKNIQYF.

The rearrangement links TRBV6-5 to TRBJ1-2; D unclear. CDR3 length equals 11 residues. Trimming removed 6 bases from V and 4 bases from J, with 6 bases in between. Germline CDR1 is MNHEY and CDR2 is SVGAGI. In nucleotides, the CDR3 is TGTGCCAGCAGACGGAGCTATGGCTACACCTTC. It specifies CASRRSYGYTF.

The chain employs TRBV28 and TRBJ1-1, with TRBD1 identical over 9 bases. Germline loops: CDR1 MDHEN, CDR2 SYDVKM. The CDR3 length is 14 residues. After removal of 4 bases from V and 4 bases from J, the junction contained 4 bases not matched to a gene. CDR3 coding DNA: TGTGCCAGCAGTTACGTGACAGGGGGCACTGAAGCTTTCTTT. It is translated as CASSYVTGGTEAFF.